These 23 T cell receptor beta chains came from one sample sequenced in a study of graft-versus-host responses after intestinal transplantation (dated by TCRdb to the early 2020s). These receptors have no identified antigens. Interpreted using the paper, the time point label stands for: cells obtained before transplantation from donor or recipient. The library was made by the immunoSEQ multiplex PCR assay. TCRdb stores this immuneACCESS table with in-frame sequences only. Part of the clones is absent; in the studies checked, under half of the shortfall reflects unresolved V genes, and no reason is known for the rest. In all, the sample holds tens of thousands of clones, and about 88% of those were seen once. The ten top clones hold about 0.27% of the sample. This material consisted of unstimulated CD4+ T cells sorted from spleen or lymph node cells, taken before transplant. All receptors derive from a human donor who was the organ donor for an intestinal transplant.

By frequency in the sample, this clone is medium-sized. The rearrangement links TRBV5-6 to TRBJ2-1; the D gene is possibly TRBD2 (7 bases). Deletions cut 4 bases from V and 8 bases from J, with 22 bases between. Germline V gene data show CDR1 as SGHDT and CDR2 as YYEEEE. The CDR3 length is 16 residues. This chain's CDR3 is CASSRRGGLPPHEQFF. The DNA of the CDR3 is TGTGCCAGCAGCAGGAGAGGGGGACTACCCCCCCATGAGCAGTTCTTC.

This clone came up once. The genes are TRBV9 and TRBJ1-1; possible D gene TRBD1, 5 bases. The germline gives CDR1 SGDLS, CDR2 YYNGEE. The CDR3 is made up of 15 amino acids. V was pared by 0 bases and J by 2 bases, with 11 bases between. The CDR3 here is CASSVAGQHNTEAFF. The CDR3 region has the DNA TGTGCCAGCAGCGTAGCAGGGCAGCATAACACTGAAGCTTTCTTT.

This clone showed up just once. V usage is TRBV7-9 and J usage is TRBJ2-5, with 10 bases lining up with TRBD2. Germline CDR1 reads SEHNR; CDR2 reads FQNEAQ (reference sequence). This CDR3 comprises 14 residues. V was clipped by 4 bases and J by 1 base; unmatched bases: 0. The CDR3 nucleotides read TGTGCCAGCAGCTGGACTAGCGGCCAAGAGACCCAGTACTTC. Translation gives CASSWTSGQETQYF.

The chain has TRBV4-3 and TRBJ2-3; 8 bases fit TRBD2. After removal of 2 bases from V and 3 bases from J, the junction contained 13 bases not matched to a gene. The CDR3 contains 18 residues. The germline V gene encodes CDR1 LGHNA and CDR2 YSLEER. The CDR3 loop is CASSQTPPSGLGTDTQYF. The DNA of the CDR3 is TGCGCCAGCAGCCAAACCCCCCCATCGGGACTAGGGACAGATACGCAGTATTTT.

The rearrangement uses TRBV5-4 and TRBJ2-1; 10 bases are shared with TRBD1. There are 12 residues in the CDR3. CDR1 and CDR2 (germline): SGHNT, YYREEE (reference sequence). Trimming took 3 bases from V and 9 from J; bases not matched to a gene: 0. This CDR3 reads CASSWTGGEQFF. The CDR3, as DNA: TGTGCCAGCAGCTGGACAGGGGGTGAGCAGTTCTTC. Variable domain in full (rest from reference TRBV5-4 and TRBJ2-1): ETGVTQSPTHLIKTRGQQVTLRCSSQSGHNTVSWYQQALGQGPQFIFQYYREEENGRGNFPPRFSGLQFPNYSSELNVNALELDDSALYLCASSWTGGEQFFGPGTRLTVL.

The chain joins TRBV19 to TRBJ1-1; unclear D gene. There are 14 residues in the CDR3. Trimming took 5 bases from V and 1 from J, leaving 11 bases between them. Germline V lookup: CDR1 LNHDA, CDR2 SQIVND (reference sequence). Here the CDR3 reads CASSRVGRNTEAFF. The CDR3 coding sequence is TGTGCCAGTAGTCGCGTTGGGAGGAACACTGAAGCTTTCTTT.

This chain links TRBV5-4 with TRBJ2-5, with a tentative D call TRBD1 (6 bases). The CDR3 has 15 amino acids. The V and J ends lost 4 bases and 7 bases respectively, with 20 bases between them. Germline CDR1 and CDR2: SGHNT and YYREEE (reference sequence). The CDR3 DNA sequence: TGTGCCAGCAGCCGGATGGACAGAGGACATGGGACCCAGTACTTC. This codes for CASSRMDRGHGTQYF.

CDR3 sequence: CASSVHLLAGGPDTQYF. As DNA, the CDR3 is TGTGCCAGCAGCGTACACCTACTAGCGGGGGGGCCAGATACGCAGTATTTT. The chain recombines TRBV7-2 with TRBJ2-3; 13 positions match TRBD2. The CDR3 is made up of 17 amino acids. V dropped 5 bases and J dropped 4; count of bases not matched to a gene: 9. Per the germline V gene, CDR1 is SGHTA and CDR2 is FQGNSA.

The chain employs TRBV6-1 and TRBJ2-3; D uncertain. There are 12 residues in the CDR3. Germline V CDR1 and CDR2: MNHNS, SASEGT. Deletions cut 0 bases from V and 6 bases from J, with 4 bases between. The CDR3 reads CASSEAADTQYF. The CDR3 nucleotides read TGTGCCAGCAGTGAAGCCGCGGATACGCAGTATTTT.

The rearrangement joins TRBV7-2 to TRBJ2-1; a possible D gene is TRBD2 (6 bases). The CDR3 contains 20 residues. CDR1 SGHTA and CDR2 FQGNSA come from the germline V gene. Trimming cost V 0 bases and J 0 bases, with 21 bases left between them. DNA for the CDR3: TGTGCCAGCAGCTTAGCGTTTATGGCGGGAAGCTTGAACTCCTACAATGAGCAGTTCTTC. Translation gives CASSLAFMAGSLNSYNEQFF.

This chain uses TRBV6-6 with TRBJ2-7; TRBD2 matches 10 bases. Germline CDR1 is MNHNY and CDR2 is SVGAGI (reference sequence). The CDR3 has 15 residues. The V gene end was trimmed by 4 bases and the J gene end by 3 bases; junction bases not matched to a gene: 6. The CDR3 DNA sequence: TGTGCCAGCAGTTCCTCACTAGCGGGGATCTACGAGCAGTACTTC. Protein product: CASSSSLAGIYEQYF.

Comment on this clone: One end of the junction does not line up with germline, which may come from a read error. This chain joins TRBV28 and TRBJ2-5; 8 bases agree with TRBD1. In germline, CDR1 is MDHEN, CDR2 SYDVKM. The CDR3 sequence is 11 residues long. In DNA form, the CDR3 reads TGTGCCAGCAGTCGAGGACAGGGAGAACACTTC. Protein: CASSRGQGEHF.

V and J are TRBV14 and TRBJ1-1; 7 bases line up with TRBD1. V gave up 1 base and J gave up 4 bases; unmatched junction bases: 6. The CDR3 contains 15 residues. Germline lookup yields CDR1 SGHDN and CDR2 FVKESK. The CDR3 coding sequence is TGTGCCAGCAGCCAAGGGACAGGTTGGGTCACTGAAGCTTTCTTT. Protein product: CASSQGTGWVTEAFF.

The chain has TRBV9 and TRBJ2-1; D is perhaps TRBD2 (6 bases). The V gene lost 0 bases and the J gene lost 3 bases, with 13 bases spanning the gap. Germline V gene lookup returns CDR1 SGDLS and CDR2 YYNGEE. This CDR3 comprises 16 residues. The CDR3 loop is CASSVEGGRYYNEQFF. The CDR3 nucleotides are TGTGCCAGCAGCGTAGAAGGTGGGAGGTACTACAATGAGCAGTTCTTC.

V usage is TRBV5-1 and J usage is TRBJ2-5; D remains unclear. Trimming took 1 base from V and 2 from J, leaving 6 bases between them. Looked up from germline, CDR1 is SGHRS and CDR2 is YFSETQ. This CDR3 has 13 amino acids. The CDR3 spells CASSLSPQETQYF. CDR3 DNA: TGCGCCAGCAGCTTGTCCCCGCAAGAGACCCAGTACTTC.

CDR3 sequence: CASSQRQGGEKLFF. The CDR3 nucleotides are TGTGCCAGCAGCCAGAGACAGGGAGGTGAAAAACTGTTTTTT. The gene calls are TRBV27 and TRBJ1-4; 7 bases match TRBD1. The V and J ends lost 6 bases and 7 bases, in that order; junction bases with no gene match: 8. There are 14 residues in the CDR3. Germline CDR1 reads MNHEY; CDR2 reads SMNVEV (reference sequence).

V usage is TRBV6-1 and J usage is TRBJ2-1, with 9 bases matching TRBD2. The CDR3 runs 15 residues. V lost 8 bases to trimming and J lost 9 bases; unmatched junction nucleotides: 14. Germline V CDR1 and CDR2: MNHNS, SASEGT. Written as DNA, the CDR3 is TGTGCCAGCCCTAGGCCTGGCGGGGGGGCTGGTGAGCAGTTCTTC. Its protein product is CASPRPGGGAGEQFF.

This chain connects TRBV5-1 to TRBJ2-6; 11 bases map to TRBD2. V was pared by 0 bases and J by 2 bases, with 1 base of the junction left unmatched. The length of the CDR3 is 17 residues. Germline CDR1 and CDR2: SGHRS and YFSETQ. The CDR3 is CASSLGLAGTGANVLTF. CDR3 bases: TGCGCCAGCAGCTTGGGACTAGCGGGAACTGGGGCCAACGTCCTGACTTTC.

This rearrangement joins TRBV19 to TRBJ2-1; D is possibly TRBD1 (6 bases). The CDR3 totals 17 residues. Deletions cut 6 bases from V and 2 bases from J, with 20 bases between. Germline-derived CDR1 and CDR2 are LNHDA and SQIVND (reference sequence). The CDR3 nucleotides read TGTGCCAGTAGCACAGGGCCGGGACACGATACCTACAATGAGCAGTTCTTC. Its translation: CASSTGPGHDTYNEQFF.

The chain joins TRBV5-6 to TRBJ1-2; D unclear. Trimming shortened V by 4 bases and J by 8 bases, and 15 bases separated the two germline ends. This CDR3 region has 13 residues. Germline V gene sequence: CDR1 SGHDT, CDR2 YYEEEE. Here the CDR3 reads CASSAAISGGYTF. The CDR3 DNA reads TGTGCCAGCAGCGCGGCGATATCTGGCGGCTACACCTTC. The full variable domain, with the rest looked up from reference TRBV5-6 and TRBJ1-2, is DAGVTQSPTHLIKTRGQQVTLRCSPKSGHDTVSWYQQALGQGPQFIFQYYEEEERQRGNFPDRFSGHQFPNYSSELNVNALLLGDSALYLCASSAAISGGYTFGSGTRLTVV.

This clone was detected a few times. The chain joins TRBV19 to TRBJ1-2; 8 bases fit TRBD1. The germline V gene has CDR1 LNHDA and CDR2 SQIVND (reference sequence). The CDR3 has 11 residues. The junction had 6 bases not matched to a gene; V was cut back by 10 bases and J by 8 bases. The CDR3 spells CATGGAKGYTF. CDR3 nucleotides: TGTGCCACAGGGGGCGCGAAAGGCTACACCTTC.

The chain couples TRBV5-1 to TRBJ2-7; 7 bases fit TRBD1. The CDR3 is 13 amino acids. V gave up 3 bases and J gave up 0 bases; unmatched junction bases: 0. CDR1 and CDR2 from the germline V gene are SGHRS and YFSETQ. CDR3 sequence (DNA): TGCGCCAGCAGCTGGGACAGCTCCTACGAGCAGTACTTC. It translates to CASSWDSSYEQYF. Filled out from reference TRBV5-1 and TRBJ2-7, the complete variable domain reads KAGVTQTPRYLIKTRGQQVTLSCSPISGHRSVSWYQQTPGQGLQFLFEYFSETQRNKGNFPGRFSGRQFSNSRSEMNVSTLELGDSALYLCASSWDSSYEQYFGPGTRLTVT.

This chain joins TRBV5-1 and TRBJ2-7; D might be TRBD2 (5 bases). The CDR3 loop spans 15 amino acids. V lost 1 base, J lost 1 base, and 12 bases lay in between. The V gene's germline CDR1 is SGHRS and CDR2 YFSETQ. The CDR3 bases are TGCGCCAGCAGCTTGAGAGGGTTTGATTCCTACGAGCAGTACTTC. As protein: CASSLRGFDSYEQYF.